This entry features one T cell receptor (beta chain) sequence. Antigen: not known. This CDR3 is built from 13 residues. CDR1 is DFQATT, CDR2 SNEGSKA, per germline (reference sequence). 5'RACE template switching with UMIs generated TCR beta cDNA. For each CDR3 protein, TCRdb gives one entry from its re-call of the 5' RACE reads, without DNA. The listing contains some 8,000 distinct CDR3 sequences. The sample belongs to a study of T cells expressing NK-cell markers. Overall study: Obtained from sorted CD3+CD56+NKG2C+, CD3+CD56+NKG2C- and CD3+CD56-NKG2C+ T cells were the TCR beta repertoires. General observations from the study: Expanded NKG2C+ T cell clones had unclear HCMV specificity.

Sequences were obtained from blood T cells: a sorted CD56 or NKG2C T cell subset, CD4+ or CD8+ T cells, or bulk PBMC T cells (not recorded which). This clonotype was obtained from a man younger than 35 in good health. The chain employs TRBV20-1 and TRBJ1-2; TCRdb's D gene call, TRBD1, goes unchecked for lack of DNA. CDR3 region: CSARAPAGNGYTF.